This entry features one T cell receptor (beta chain) sequence. What it recognizes is unknown. This table comes from immunoSEQ multiplex PCR, and its TCRdb copy is limited to in-frame clones, with some not included. The repertoire includes 50,000 or so clones, over 60% of them detected once, and roughly 16% sits in the top ten. The length of the CDR3 is 15 residues. Trimming pared 3 bases from V and 1 base from J, leaving 10 bases between. CDR1 is LNHDA and CDR2 is SQIVND in the germline V gene (reference sequence). The sample comes from a study of PD-1 blockade in classical Hodgkin lymphoma. Study summary: Patients had nivolumab dosed at 3 mg/kg, delivered intravenously every 2 weeks. Study conclusions and caveats: Baseline TCR diversity was reportedly lower in newly diagnosed patients than in healthy donors. It was reported as lower still in relapsed/refractory patients. The study found that TCR diversity rose significantly by C4D1 in CD4+ but not CD8+ cells.

Every one of the patients relapsed after autologous stem cell transplantation (brentuximab vedotin exposure was variable). Sequencing used peripheral blood mononuclear cells (PBMCs), obtained before the second cycle of nivolumab. The rearrangement uses TRBV19 and TRBJ1-3; D is undetermined. This receptor was taken from a human donor with classical Hodgkin lymphoma. The CDR3 bases are TGTGCCAGTAGTATCGGAAGAGGTTCTGGAAACACCATATATTTT. It is translated as CASSIGRGSGNTIYF.